These 27 T cell receptor beta chains were sequenced from one sample in a study of blood T cell repertoires in COVID-19. This table comes from immunoSEQ multiplex PCR, and its TCRdb copy is limited to in-frame clones, with some not included. The data contain roughly 70,000 clones, about 69% of them singletons. The sequenced material came from peripheral blood. These receptors were taken from an older man with acute or convalescent COVID-19.

The chain recombines TRBV6-2 or TRBV6-3 with TRBJ2-3, with 7 bases identical to TRBD2. Germline assignment: CDR1 MNHEY and CDR2 SVGEGT. The junction had 4 bases not matched to a gene; V was cut back by 6 bases and J by 4 bases. The CDR3 loop spans 13 amino acids. The CDR3 region is CASRPTSADTQYF. In DNA form, the CDR3 reads TGTGCCAGCAGGCCTACTAGCGCAGATACGCAGTATTTT.

This chain uses TRBV12-2 with TRBJ2-5; the table's TRBD2 call for D was not verified on the DNA. TRBV12-2 is noted as a pseudogene. CDR3 length equals 18 residues. The DNA for the CDR3 is TGTGCAAGTCGCTTAGTGCAGATCCAAGCGGGACGACAAGAGACCCAGTACTTC. It translates to CASRLVQIQAGRQETQYF.

The chain has TRBV5-6 and TRBJ2-3; possibly TRBD2 for D (5 bases). V gave up 0 bases and J gave up 4 bases, with 12 bases separating them. The CDR3 is 15 residues long. The germline V gene encodes CDR1 SGHDT and CDR2 YYEEEE. For the CDR3, the DNA is TGTGCCAGCAGCTTGGCCGGGGTATCCGCAGATACGCAGTATTTT. Translating gives CASSLAGVSADTQYF.

This chain uses TRBV7-3 with TRBJ2-6, with a possible D match to TRBD1 (6 bases). The CDR3 is made up of 19 amino acids. V gave up 0 bases and J gave up 0 bases, with 15 bases separating them. CDR1 and CDR2 (germline): SGHTA, FQGTGA. The DNA for the CDR3 is TGTGCCAGCAGCTTAACGAGTGGACAGTCCCTCTCTGGGGCCAACGTCCTGACTTTC. Encoded protein: CASSLTSGQSLSGANVLTF. Complete variable domain (other parts from reference TRBV7-3 and TRBJ2-6): GAGVSQTPSNKVTEKGKYVELRCDPISGHTALYWYRQSLGQGPEFLIYFQGTGAADDSGLPNDRFFAVRPEGSVSTLKIQRTERGDSAVYLCASSLTSGQSLSGANVLTFGAGSRLTVL.

CDR3 in DNA: TGTGCCAGCAGCTTAGGCAGGGGGCACGAGCAGTACTTC. Its translation is CASSLGRGHEQYF. The chain joins TRBV11-2 to TRBJ2-7; 8 bases are a match to TRBD1. CDR1 SGHAT and CDR2 FQNNGV come from the germline V gene. The CDR3 is made up of 13 amino acids. J lost 5 bases, V lost 1 base, and 1 base had no gene match.

The genes are TRBV5-1 and TRBJ1-6; D remains unclear. Per the germline V gene, CDR1 is SGHRS and CDR2 is YFSETQ. The CDR3 sequence is 15 residues long. V gave up 1 base and J gave up 5 bases, with 10 bases separating them. Here the CDR3 reads CASSLSGKNNSPLHF. The CDR3 DNA sequence: TGCGCCAGCAGCTTGAGCGGGAAGAATAATTCACCCCTCCACTTT. The full variable domain, completed using reference TRBV5-1 and TRBJ1-6, is KAGVTQTPRYLIKTRGQQVTLSCSPISGHRSVSWYQQTPGQGLQFLFEYFSETQRNKGNFPGRFSGRQFSNSRSEMNVSTLELGDSALYLCASSLSGKNNSPLHFGNGTRLTVT.

The V gene is TRBV27, the J gene TRBJ1-4; TRBD1 agrees at 9 bases. V gave up 5 bases and J gave up 7 bases; unmatched junction bases: 2. The CDR3 spans 13 residues. Germline values: CDR1 MNHEY, CDR2 SMNVEV (reference sequence). The CDR3 loop reads CASSRQGGEKLFF. CDR3 nucleotide sequence: TGTGCCAGCAGTAGACAGGGGGGTGAAAAACTGTTTTTT.

The chain is built from TRBV6-2 or TRBV6-3 and TRBJ2-7; 9 nucleotides match TRBD2. This CDR3 has 14 residues. The trim removed 5 bases at V and 0 bases at J, leaving 2 bases unmatched. CDR1 is MNHEY and CDR2 is SVGEGT in the germline V gene. CDR3 residues: CASSRLAVSYEQYF. DNA for the CDR3: TGTGCCAGCAGTAGACTAGCGGTCTCCTACGAGCAGTACTTC.

This clone was counted only a few times. The chain combines TRBV28 with TRBJ2-7; 7 bases line up with TRBD1. The CDR3 spans 16 residues. The V gene's germline CDR1 is MDHEN and CDR2 SYDVKM. The ends lost 4 bases at V and 2 bases at J; junction bases unmatched: 11. The CDR3 nucleotides are TGTGCCAGCAGTTCCCCGTGGGAAGGGGGCCCCTACGAGCAGTACTTC. This codes for CASSSPWEGGPYEQYF.

This rearrangement joins TRBV6-4 to TRBJ2-1; 8 positions match TRBD2. The CDR3 runs 14 residues. Looked up from germline, CDR1 is MRHNA and CDR2 is SNTAGT. V trimming: 5 bases; J trimming: 8 bases; junction bases outside the gene matches: 8. CDR3 loop: CASSPGTRMDEQFF. The CDR3 nucleotides read TGTGCCAGCAGTCCCGGGACTAGAATGGATGAGCAGTTCTTC.

The rearrangement uses TRBV28 and TRBJ1-4, with 9 bases aligning to TRBD1. CDR1 is MDHEN and CDR2 is SYDVKM in the germline V gene. V lost 0 bases to trimming and J lost 8 bases; unmatched junction nucleotides: 4. The CDR3 extends over 15 amino acids. The CDR3 DNA is TGTGCCAGCAGTTTATGGGGACAGGGAATCGAAAAACTGTTTTTT. Protein sequence: CASSLWGQGIEKLFF. The complete variable domain, with remaining parts taken from reference TRBV28 and TRBJ1-4, reads DVKVTQSSRYLVKRTGEKVFLECVQDMDHENMFWYRQDPGLGLRLIYFSYDVKMKEKGDIPEGYSVSREKKERFSLILESASTNQTSMYLCASSLWGQGIEKLFFGSGTQLSVL.

This clone was observed a handful of times. V usage is TRBV15 and J usage is TRBJ1-2; D not certain. Per the germline V gene, CDR1 is LNHNV and CDR2 is YYDKDF (reference sequence). The CDR3 spans 16 residues. The V end was cut by 0 bases, the J end by 5 bases, with 16 bases between. CDR3 in DNA: TGTGCCACCAGCAGAGATTGGGGTGAAGCGGGATATGGCTACACCTTC. This translates into CATSRDWGEAGYGYTF. The full variable domain, with the rest looked up from reference TRBV15 and TRBJ1-2, is DAMVIQNPRYQVTQFGKPVTLSCSQTLNHNVMYWYQQKSSQAPKLLFHYYDKDFNNEADTPDNFQSRRPNTSFCFLDIRSPGLGDTAMYLCATSRDWGEAGYGYTFGSGTRLTVV.

J is TRBJ2-1 and V is TRBV4-3; weak D call: TRBD1 (5 bases). Germline CDR1 reads LGHNA; CDR2 reads YSLEER. V lost 0 bases to trimming and J lost 13 bases, with 10 bases between them. The CDR3 has 12 residues. CDR3 DNA sequence: TGCGCCAGCAGCCAAGATTGGGGCACCCAGTTCTTC. It codes for CASSQDWGTQFF.

The chain carries TRBV5-6 and TRBJ2-3; a possible D gene is TRBD1 (6 bases). CDR1 is SGHDT and CDR2 is YYEEEE in the germline V gene. V lost 4 bases, J lost 0 bases, and 15 bases lay in between. The CDR3 has 16 amino acids. The CDR3 reads CASSTRQAPSTDTQYF. The CDR3 nucleotides are TGTGCCAGCAGCACACGACAGGCGCCGAGCACAGATACGCAGTATTTT. The whole variable domain, filled in from reference TRBV5-6 and TRBJ2-3, reads DAGVTQSPTHLIKTRGQQVTLRCSPKSGHDTVSWYQQALGQGPQFIFQYYEEEERQRGNFPDRFSGHQFPNYSSELNVNALLLGDSALYLCASSTRQAPSTDTQYFGPGTRLTVL.

The rearrangement links TRBV24-1 to TRBJ2-2; TRBD2 matches at 8 bases. The V and J ends lost 12 bases and 6 bases, in that order; junction bases with no gene match: 14. This CDR3 region has 15 residues. Germline V gene sequence: CDR1 KGHDR, CDR2 SFDVKD. CDR3 DNA sequence: TGTGCCCCTAACGGGGAGCGGGAGTCCCCCGGGGAGCTGTTTTTT. Translating gives CAPNGERESPGELFF.

This chain joins TRBV15 and TRBJ2-7; 7 nucleotides align to TRBD2. The CDR3 is made up of 15 amino acids. After removal of 0 bases from V and 3 bases from J, the junction contained 5 bases not matched to a gene. Germline V gene lookup returns CDR1 LNHNV and CDR2 YYDKDF (reference sequence). In nucleotides, the CDR3 is TGTGCCACCAGCAGAGACTGGGGCGGGAGCTACGAGCAGTACTTC. It codes for CATSRDWGGSYEQYF.

The CDR3 DNA is TGTGCCAGCAGCCTTAGCGGTGGGAAAGAGACCCAGTACTTC. It specifies CASSLSGGKETQYF. V and J are TRBV5-4 and TRBJ2-5; D is perhaps TRBD2 (6 bases). Germline CDR1 SGHNT, CDR2 YYREEE (reference sequence). The CDR3 covers 14 residues. Trimming cost V 4 bases and J 3 bases, with 13 bases left between them.

V gene TRBV28 combines with J gene TRBJ1-2, with 8 nucleotides matching TRBD1. The germline CDR1 and CDR2 sequences are MDHEN and SYDVKM. This CDR3 has 16 residues. The J segment lost 4 bases and the V segment lost 4 bases, leaving 11 bases of the junction unmatched. The CDR3 DNA is TGTGCCAGCAGTTCTACGGGAAGCGACAGGGGCTATGGCTACACCTTC. This encodes CASSSTGSDRGYGYTF.

V usage is TRBV9 and J usage is TRBJ1-1; no clear D gene. Looked up from germline, CDR1 is SGDLS and CDR2 is YYNGEE. CDR3 length: 14 residues. The V end was cut by 4 bases, the J end by 4 bases, with 14 bases between. The CDR3 is CASSPGAFGTEAFF. CDR3 DNA sequence: TGTGCCAGCAGCCCGGGAGCATTCGGCACTGAAGCTTTCTTT.

The V gene is TRBV3-1 (or the pseudogene TRBV3-2), the J gene TRBJ1-5; the D gene is possibly TRBD1 (6 bases). CDR1 LGHDT and CDR2 YNNKEL come from the germline V gene (reference sequence). The CDR3 has 15 amino acids. The ends were cut back, 2 bases at V and 4 bases at J, with 12 bases in the middle. The chain's CDR3 is CASSQKTGLNQPQHF. The CDR3 DNA is TGTGCCAGCAGCCAAAAAACAGGGTTAAATCAGCCCCAGCATTTT.

The chain employs TRBV3-1 (or the pseudogene TRBV3-2) and TRBJ2-3; tentative D call: TRBD1 (5 bases). V gave up 4 bases and J gave up 2 bases, with 10 bases separating them. CDR3 length: 14 amino acids. Per germline, CDR1 LGHDT and CDR2 YNNKEL (reference sequence). In nucleotides, the CDR3 is TGTGCCAGCAGCCCTCAGACAGCCACAGATACGCAGTATTTT. It translates to CASSPQTATDTQYF.

This sequence joins TRBV29-1 and TRBJ1-1; D is possibly TRBD1 (6 bases). Looked up from germline, CDR1 is SQVTM and CDR2 is ANQGSEA. This CDR3 comprises 15 residues. With 0 bases removed from V and 0 bases from J, the gap between germline ends came to 11 bases. CDR3 sequence (DNA): TGCAGCGTTGAAGAATTGACAGGATTGAACACTGAAGCTTTCTTT. It yields the protein CSVEELTGLNTEAFF.

The J gene is TRBJ2-7, the V gene TRBV2, with a weak D call TRBD2 (5 bases). V was clipped by 4 bases and J by 7 bases, with 14 bases between them. The CDR3 is 13 residues long. Germline V gene data show CDR1 as SNHLY and CDR2 as FYNNEI. The CDR3 is CASSVDYSQEQYF. For the CDR3, the DNA is TGTGCCAGCAGTGTAGACTATTCTCAGGAGCAGTACTTC.

J is TRBJ1-3 and V is TRBV4-1; TRBD1 is a possible D gene (6 bases). This CDR3 is 15 amino acids long. Trimming took off 2 bases at V and 5 bases at J, with 13 bases between the two ends. Germline-derived CDR1 and CDR2 are MGHRA and YSYEKL. For the CDR3, the DNA is TGCGCCAGCAGCCAAACCCGGGACATTCGAAACACCATATATTTT. Its protein is CASSQTRDIRNTIYF.

J is TRBJ1-1 and V is TRBV15; D is uncertain. Trimming took off 1 base at V and 0 bases at J, with 21 bases between the two ends. Germline loops: CDR1 LNHNV, CDR2 YYDKDF (reference sequence). The CDR3 loop spans 19 amino acids. CDR3 in DNA: TGTGCCACCAGCAGAGGAGGAGGGCCGTCGCGTAAGATGAACACTGAAGCTTTCTTT. Residues: CATSRGGGPSRKMNTEAFF.

The chain employs TRBV18 and TRBJ2-7, with 11 bases matching TRBD2. The germline V gene encodes CDR1 KGHSH and CDR2 LQKENI. V lost 6 bases and J lost 6; bases outside the gene matches: 10. The length of the CDR3 is 15 residues. The CDR3 sequence is CASSPTSGSSTEQYF. The CDR3, as DNA: TGTGCCAGCTCCCCAACTAGCGGGAGCTCAACCGAGCAGTACTTC.

This clone appeared once. V is TRBV7-3 and J is TRBJ2-1; 14 positions match TRBD2. CDR1 is SGHTA and CDR2 is FQGTGA in the germline V gene. V gave up 5 bases and J gave up 8 bases; unmatched junction bases: 2. The CDR3 is made up of 14 amino acids. The CDR3 DNA is TGTGCCAGCAGCCCGGGACTAGCGGGAGATGAGCAGTTCTTC. This translates into CASSPGLAGDEQFF.